The clone carrying this T cell receptor beta chain was recorded once. Its target is unknown. The source of the sample is a study of OX40 agonist ivuxolimab in advanced cancers. About the research overall: Patients receiving dose escalation had hepatocellular carcinoma, melanoma, renal cell or head and neck cancer. 40% to 50% of patients had received prior checkpoint inhibitor therapy.

Study results and limitations: The work left the antigen specificity of expanded peripheral T cells undetermined.

The assay was immunoSEQ multiplex PCR, and TCRdb's table has in-frame clones only and misses some. The data contain 350 to 450 clones, roughly 60% of them singletons. CDR1 MNHGY and CDR2 SAAAGT come from the germline V gene. The CDR3 is made up of 15 amino acids. Between the trimmed V and J ends, which lost 7 bases and 4 bases, there was a span of 18 bases. The clonotype comes from an adult with an advanced solid tumor such as melanoma, head and neck, liver or kidney cancer. This sample was obtained in a trial of the OX40 agonist ivuxolimab. The chain uses TRBV6-8 and TRBJ2-3; weak D call: TRBD1 (5 bases). CDR3 bases: TGTGCCAGCAAAGGAATCTCTATGGGGCCAGATACGCAGTATTTT. It codes for CASKGISMGPDTQYF.